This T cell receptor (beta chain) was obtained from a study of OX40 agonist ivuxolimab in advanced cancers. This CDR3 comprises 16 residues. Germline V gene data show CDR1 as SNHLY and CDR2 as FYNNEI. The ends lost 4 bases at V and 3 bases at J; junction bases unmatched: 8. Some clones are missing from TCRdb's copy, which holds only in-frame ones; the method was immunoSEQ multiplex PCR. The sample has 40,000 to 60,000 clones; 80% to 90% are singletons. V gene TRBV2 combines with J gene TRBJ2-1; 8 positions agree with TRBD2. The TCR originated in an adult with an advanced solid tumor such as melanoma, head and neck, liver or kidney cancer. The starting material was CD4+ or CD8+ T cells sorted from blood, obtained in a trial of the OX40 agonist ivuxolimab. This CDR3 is CASSGGAGGNYNEQFF. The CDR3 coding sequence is TGTGCCAGCAGTGGCGGGGCGGGGGGTAACTACAATGAGCAGTTCTTC.